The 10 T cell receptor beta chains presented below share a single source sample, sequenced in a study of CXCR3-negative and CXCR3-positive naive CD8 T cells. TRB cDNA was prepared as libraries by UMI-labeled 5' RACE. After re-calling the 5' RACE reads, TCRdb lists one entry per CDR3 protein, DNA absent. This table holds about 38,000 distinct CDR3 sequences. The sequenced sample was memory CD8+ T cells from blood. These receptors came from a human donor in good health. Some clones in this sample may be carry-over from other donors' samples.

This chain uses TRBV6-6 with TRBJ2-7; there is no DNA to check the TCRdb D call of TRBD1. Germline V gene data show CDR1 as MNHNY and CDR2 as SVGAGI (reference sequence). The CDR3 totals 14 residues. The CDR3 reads CASSYGTWTYEQYF.

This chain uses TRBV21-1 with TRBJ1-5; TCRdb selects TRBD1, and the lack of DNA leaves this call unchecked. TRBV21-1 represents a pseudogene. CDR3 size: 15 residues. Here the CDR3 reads CARRQGLPVCQPQHF.

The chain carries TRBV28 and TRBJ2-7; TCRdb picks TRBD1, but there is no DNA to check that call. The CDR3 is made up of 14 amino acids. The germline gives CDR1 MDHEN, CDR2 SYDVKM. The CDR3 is CASSLRGPGYEQYF.

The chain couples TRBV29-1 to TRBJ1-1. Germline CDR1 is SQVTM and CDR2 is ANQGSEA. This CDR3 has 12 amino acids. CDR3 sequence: CSVEEMNTEAFF.

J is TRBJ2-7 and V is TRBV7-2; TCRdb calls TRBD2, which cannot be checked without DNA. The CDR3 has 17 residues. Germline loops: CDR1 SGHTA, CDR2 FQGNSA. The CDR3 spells CASSLVGLAASSYEQYF.

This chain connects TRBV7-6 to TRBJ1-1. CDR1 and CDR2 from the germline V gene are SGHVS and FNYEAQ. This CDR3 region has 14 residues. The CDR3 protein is CASSLDLSGGEAFF.

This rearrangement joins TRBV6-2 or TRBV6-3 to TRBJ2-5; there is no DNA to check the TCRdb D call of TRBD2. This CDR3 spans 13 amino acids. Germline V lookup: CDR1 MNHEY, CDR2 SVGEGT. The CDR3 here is CASSGGPQETQYF.

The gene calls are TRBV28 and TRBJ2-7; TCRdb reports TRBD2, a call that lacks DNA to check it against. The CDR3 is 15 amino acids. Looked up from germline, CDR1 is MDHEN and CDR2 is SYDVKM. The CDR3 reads CASRPGLAGFYEQYF.

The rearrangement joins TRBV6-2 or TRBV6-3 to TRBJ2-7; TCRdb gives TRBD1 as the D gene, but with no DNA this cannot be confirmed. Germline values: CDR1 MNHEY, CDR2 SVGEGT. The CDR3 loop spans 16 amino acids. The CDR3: CASSYSHRMPSYEQYF.

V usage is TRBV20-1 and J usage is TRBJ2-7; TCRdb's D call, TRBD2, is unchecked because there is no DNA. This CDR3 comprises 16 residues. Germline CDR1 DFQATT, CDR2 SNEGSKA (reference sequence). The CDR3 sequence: CSARDPGLAGNYEQYF.